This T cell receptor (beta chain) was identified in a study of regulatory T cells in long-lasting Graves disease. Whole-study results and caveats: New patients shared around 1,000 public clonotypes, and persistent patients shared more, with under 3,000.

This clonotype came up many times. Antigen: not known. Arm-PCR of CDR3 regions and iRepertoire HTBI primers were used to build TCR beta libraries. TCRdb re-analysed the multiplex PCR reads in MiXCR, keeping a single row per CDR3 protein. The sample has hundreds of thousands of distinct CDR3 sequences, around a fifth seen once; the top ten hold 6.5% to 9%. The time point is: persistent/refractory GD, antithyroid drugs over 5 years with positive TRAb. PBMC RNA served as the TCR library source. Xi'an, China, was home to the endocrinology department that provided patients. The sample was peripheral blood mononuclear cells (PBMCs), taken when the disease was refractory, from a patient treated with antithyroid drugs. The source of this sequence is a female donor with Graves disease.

CDR3 sequence (DNA): TGTGCCAGTAGTGGTTGGGATGAAAAACTGTTTTTT. It yields the protein CASSGWDEKLFF. This chain uses TRBV19 with TRBJ1-4; no definite D call. The CDR3 has 12 residues. Trimming stripped 5 bases from V and 6 bases from J, with 7 bases between. In germline, CDR1 is LNHDA, CDR2 SQIVND (reference sequence).